This TCR beta chain was profiled in a study of blood T cells in healthy people across ages. Overall study findings and caveats: Across the age range, TCR beta diversity per million T cells fell in a roughly linear way. Diversity was higher, and naive CD4+ cells more numerous, in long-lived donors than in aged donors. Strong correlation was found linking TCR beta diversity to naive T cell percentage.

Looked up from germline, CDR1 is DFQATT and CDR2 is SNEGSKA (reference sequence). The V end was cut by 6 bases, the J end by 1 base, with 13 bases between. The CDR3 runs to 13 residues. With a J-beta primer mix and a sample-barcoded 5' primer, a second PCR ran 7 to 11 cycles. MiXCR was run by TCRdb on the 5' RACE reads, yielding one entry per CDR3 protein. This sample has some 1.7 million distinct CDR3 sequences; 25% to 30% occur once, and the top ten carry 6.5% to 8.5%. In this sample, this clonotype turned up many times. Its antigen is still unknown. Source material: blood. The TCR was taken from a woman aged 25 to 45 in good health. The rearrangement uses TRBV20-1 and TRBJ2-7; perhaps TRBD1 as D (5 bases). Here the CDR3 reads CSARTRGSYEQYF. The DNA for the CDR3 is TGCAGTGCCCGGACAAGAGGTTCCTACGAGCAGTACTTC.